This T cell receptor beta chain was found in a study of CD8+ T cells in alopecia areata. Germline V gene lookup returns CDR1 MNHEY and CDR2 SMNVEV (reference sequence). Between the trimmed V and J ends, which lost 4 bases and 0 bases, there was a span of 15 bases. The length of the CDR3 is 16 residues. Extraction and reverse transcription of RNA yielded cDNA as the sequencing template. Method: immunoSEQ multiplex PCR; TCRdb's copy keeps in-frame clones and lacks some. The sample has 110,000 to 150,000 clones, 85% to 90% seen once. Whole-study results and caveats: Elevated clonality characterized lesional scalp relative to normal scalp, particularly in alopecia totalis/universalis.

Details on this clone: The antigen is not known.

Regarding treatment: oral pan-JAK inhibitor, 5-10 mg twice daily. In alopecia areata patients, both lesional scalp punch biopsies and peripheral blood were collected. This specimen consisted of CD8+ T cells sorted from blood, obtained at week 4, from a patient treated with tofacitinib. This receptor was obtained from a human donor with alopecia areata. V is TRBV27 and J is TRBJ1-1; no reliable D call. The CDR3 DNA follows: TGTGCCAGCAGTTCCCCTCAGGATATTATGAACACTGAAGCTTTCTTT. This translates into CASSSPQDIMNTEAFF.